This T cell receptor beta chain appears in the sequencing data of a study of blood T cell repertoires in COVID-19. Study-level background: T cells, B-cell-depleted T cells, or PBMCs provided the cDNA or gDNA that served as material.

The CDR3 runs 15 residues. The V end lost 5 bases, the J end lost 8 bases, and 18 bases lay between the germline ends. The germline CDR1 and CDR2 sequences are PRHDT and FYEKMQ (reference sequence). Some clones are missing from TCRdb's copy, which holds only in-frame ones; the method was immunoSEQ multiplex PCR. Of fewer than 60,000 clones listed, over 75% are singletons. This rearrangement joins TRBV13 to TRBJ1-4; tentatively, D is TRBD1 (5 bases). The receptor's source is a human donor with active COVID-19. The donor label of this sample is uncertain. What was sequenced was peripheral blood. The CDR3 sequence is CASSNRRAGQEKLFF. The CDR3 nucleotides read TGTGCCAGCAGCAACCGCAGGGCAGGGCAGGAAAAACTGTTTTTT.